This T cell receptor (beta chain) was recorded in a study of T cell responses to AZD1222 COVID-19 vaccine. At the level of the study: Second-dose timings of about 4 or about 12 weeks were pooled. General study findings and limits: Most donors were white British, females outnumbered males, and clonal diversity was possibly underestimated. Sampling captured repertoires only after the peak T cell response.

For this clone: Its antigen is currently unknown.

Germline values: CDR1 SGDLS, CDR2 YYNGEE. The CDR3 runs 14 residues. Trimming at V came to 0 bases and at J to 10 bases, leaving 7 bases not matched to a gene. The protocol was immunoSEQ multiplex PCR, while the TCRdb copy is restricted to in-frame clones and leaves out a portion. Of over 100,000 clones listed, 85% to 90% are singletons. The receptor's source is an adult in good health. The sample here was peripheral blood, taken on day 0 of AZD1222 vaccination. The J gene is TRBJ2-3, the V gene TRBV9; 8 positions agree with TRBD2. CDR3 in amino acids: CASSVDGGAGSQYF. CDR3 DNA sequence: TGTGCCAGCAGCGTAGACGGGGGGGCAGGGTCGCAGTATTTT. The whole variable domain, remainder taken from reference TRBV9 and TRBJ2-3, is DSGVTQTPKHLITATGQRVTLRCSPRSGDLSVYWYQQSLDQGLQFLIQYYNGEERAKGNILERFSAQQFPDLHSELNLSSLELGDSALYFCASSVDGGAGSQYFGPGTRLTVL.